The source of this TCR beta chain is a study of T cell changes during pregnancy in multiple sclerosis. Clones were read by immunoSEQ multiplex PCR, and TCRdb kept only the in-frame ones, dropping some. The sample includes 34,000 or so clones, 90% of them seen just once. The specimen was CD8+ T cells from peripheral blood mononuclear cells, collected before pregnancy. The receptor was isolated from a female donor with multiple sclerosis, enrolled in a pregnancy study.

As DNA, the CDR3 is TGTGCCAGCAGCGGACGGACAGGCGGCACAGATACGCAGTATTTT. It specifies CASSGRTGGTDTQYF. V usage is TRBV7-7 and J usage is TRBJ2-3, with 7 positions matching TRBD1. The CDR3 sequence is 15 residues long. The V gene's germline CDR1 is SSHAT and CDR2 FNYEAQ (reference sequence). The J segment lost 1 base and the V segment lost 5 bases, leaving 6 bases of the junction unmatched.